The T cell receptor beta chain under discussion was sequenced for a study of PD-1 blockade in mismatch repair-deficient tumors. Regarding this clone: No antigen is known for it.

Using immunoSEQ multiplex PCR, the repertoire was profiled, and TCRdb retains in-frame clones only, with some absent. Here the sample spans 75,000 to 80,000 clones, 70% to 90% being singletons. Points from the study as a whole: Rapid post-treatment expansion, then contraction, generally preceding radiologic response, marked tumor-resident clones.

In germline, CDR1 is SQVTM, CDR2 ANQGSEA. J was trimmed by 12 bases and V by 4 bases; bases with no gene match: 16. There are 15 residues in the CDR3. The rearrangement joins TRBV29-1 to TRBJ2-1; 9 bases line up with TRBD1. The sequence came from an adult with mismatch repair-deficient cancer. The material was peripheral blood, obtained 44 weeks after starting pembrolizumab. The CDR3 loop reads CSVGEQGASRVGQFF. DNA of the CDR3: TGCAGCGTTGGGGAACAGGGGGCATCCCGGGTTGGGCAGTTCTTC.